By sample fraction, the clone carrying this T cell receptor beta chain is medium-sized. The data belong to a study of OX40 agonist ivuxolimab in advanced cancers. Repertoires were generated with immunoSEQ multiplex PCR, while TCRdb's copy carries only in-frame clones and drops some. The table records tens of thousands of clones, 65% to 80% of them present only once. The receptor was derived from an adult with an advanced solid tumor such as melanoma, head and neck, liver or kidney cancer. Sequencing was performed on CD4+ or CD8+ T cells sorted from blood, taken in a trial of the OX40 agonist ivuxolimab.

The CDR3: CASKKAGSSYEQYF. The CDR3 nucleotides are TGTGCCAGCAAAAAGGCCGGTAGTTCGTACGAGCAGTACTTC. The genes are TRBV6-5 and TRBJ2-7, with D hard to call. The CDR3 extends over 14 amino acids. The V and J ends lost 7 bases and 4 bases respectively, with 17 bases between them. The germline V gene encodes CDR1 MNHEY and CDR2 SVGAGI.